Listed below are T cell receptor beta chains from one sample, sequenced in a study of blood T cell repertoires in COVID-19. The protocol was immunoSEQ multiplex PCR, while the TCRdb copy is restricted to in-frame clones and leaves out a portion. The repertoire has approximately 100,000 clones, around 86% of them found once; the top ten carry roughly 2.7%. Sequencing input: PBMCs or T cells enriched from blood (not recorded which). All receptors derive from a woman aged 45-60 years who had recovered from COVID-19. CDR3s leave out the opening cysteine and the closing phenylalanine or tryptophan. Each record gives: V gene, CDR3 protein.

>TRBV5-1
ASITGTGGTGELF
>TRBV28
ASSPLGQGNSPLH
>TRBV19
ASSPQGGLNTEAF
>TRBV5-3
ARSGSGGSSYEQY
>TRBV9
AGSVAVGGQPQH
>TRBV6-1
ASSEEIGASGSYNEQF
>TRBV3-1/TRBV3-2
ASSQAGQGASYEQY
>TRBV7-9
ASSLAGGEAKLF
>TRBV7-9
ASSLGAGGGAEQY
>TRBV28
ASRRQGTNTEAF
>TRBV12-3/TRBV12-4
ASSRTGSYEQY
>TRBV7-8
ASSQRLAGVNEQF
>TRBV29-1
SAAGTSGFTDTQY
>TRBV7-3
ASSLTDSSPQH
>TRBV14
ASSPQAGNTEAF
>TRBV24-1
ATSDLLPGTDTQY
>TRBV27
ASREQGWSGQPQH
>TRBV25-1
ASSDSNSPLH
>TRBV30
AWSVNRVREKLF
>TRBV7-2
ASSLAVLRSHREQY
>TRBV11-2
ACEADLMDTQY
>TRBV7-9
ASTPDRGAADTQY
>TRBV25-1
ASSEYSGSNYGYT
>TRBV15
ATSKVAAGYEQY
>TRBV28
ASSRGYEQY
>TRBV5-1
ASKLSGSDTGELF
>TRBV10-2
ASQEGTSGYNEQF
>TRBV15
ATSRDASDEQY
>TRBV3-1/TRBV3-2
ASRGTVTYEQY
>TRBV10-1
ASSESVGRNYEQY
>TRBV14
ASSHDITANSGNTIY
>TRBV28
ASSRTGPNYGYT
>TRBV29-1
SVRGVTGGTSEQY
>TRBV2
ASSEAGQTQPQH
>TRBV7-9
ASSLGSYQPQH
>TRBV5-1
ASSLVASGAIRNTGELF
>TRBV4-1
ASSLLTTAGANVLT
>TRBV10-3
ASRPGEQETQY
>TRBV18
ASSPRYAGSTDTQY
>TRBV5-1
ASSFRDKNTEAF
>TRBV30
AWSVRRAEAKKLF
>TRBV5-6
ASSSQGGQETQY
>TRBV7-6
ASSLGGDLRMYEQY
>TRBV3-1/TRBV3-2
ASSQASKNIQY
>TRBV28
ASSRRSYNEQF
>TRBV7-6
ASSPRTGTQETQY
>TRBV10-3
AISESRQGAGSNQPQH
>TRBV6-1
ASSEGTSGRARETQY
>TRBV5-1
ASSPGYTGTLSNQPQH
>TRBV5-4
ASSGSGRATGELF
>TRBV18
ASSFQTGEETQY
>TRBV19
ASSIGRDYSNQPQH
>TRBV14
ASSARTGALNSPLH
>TRBV11-2
ASSAVAGGGDTQY
>TRBV28
ASSSPVASGGAAGELF